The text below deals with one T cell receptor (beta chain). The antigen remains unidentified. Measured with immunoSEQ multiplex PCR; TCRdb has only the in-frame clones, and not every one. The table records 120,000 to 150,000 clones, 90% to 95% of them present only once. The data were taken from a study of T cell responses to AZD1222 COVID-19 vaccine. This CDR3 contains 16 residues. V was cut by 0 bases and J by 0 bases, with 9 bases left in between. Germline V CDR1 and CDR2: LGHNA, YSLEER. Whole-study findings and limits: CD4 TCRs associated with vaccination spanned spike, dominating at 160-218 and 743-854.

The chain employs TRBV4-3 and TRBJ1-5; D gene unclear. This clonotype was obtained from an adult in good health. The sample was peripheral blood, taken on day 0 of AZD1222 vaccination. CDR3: CASSQDWGNSNQPQHF. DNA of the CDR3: TGCGCCAGCAGCCAAGATTGGGGAAATAGCAATCAGCCCCAGCATTTT.